This T cell receptor (beta chain) appears in the sequencing data of a study of blood T cells in healthy people across ages (dated by TCRdb to 2013 to 2016). For the study in its entirety: In model experiments, roughly one uniquely barcoded TCR beta cDNA molecule per two T cells was captured by template switching. Donors were grouped into four age groups: young (average roughly 17 years), middle-aged (39), aged (62) and long-lived (about 90). To avoid experimental bias, donors of different ages were distributed randomly across sequencing lanes. Age-related changes in TCR beta repertoire diversity were measured in the study by deep sequencing normalized with unique cDNA molecular identifiers. The study analyzed two additional independent replicas of 1 million unique cDNA reads from the same blood draw for two donors, one aged 18 to 29 and one aged 80 or older. Points the paper makes about the study in general: Estimates of total diversity based on one million sequenced T cells were considered lower bounds and underestimates. There was a strong correlation between observed TCR beta diversity and the percentage of naive T cells measured by flow cytometry. Because the CMV infection status of the donors was unknown, age-related changes in expanded clonotypes may potentially have been confounded. Bulk unsorted PBMC profiling prevented conclusive comparison of naive and antigen-experienced compartments. The long-lived group showed more naive CD4+ T cells, fewer expanded clones and increased TCR diversity than the aged group, suggesting age selection. As age increased, observed TCR beta diversity per million T cells dropped in a roughly linear way, and a significant reduction was already evident by age about 36.

From V the trimming removes 3 bases and from J it removes 2 bases, while the gene matches leave 5 bases of the junction unaccounted for. The germline V gene (reference sequence) sets CDR1 to DFQATT and CDR2 to SNEGSKA. Counted from cysteine to phenylalanine, this CDR3 has 14 amino acids. The sequence is cut down to CDR3 DNA, 42 bases in frame from base 1. Donors were roughly 40 systemically healthy Caucasian individuals from Russia aged roughly 6 to 90 years. Each donor gave 8 to 10 milliliters of peripheral blood, drawn into EDTA-treated Vacutainer tubes. Ficoll-Paque density-gradient centrifugation was used to isolate PBMCs, with at least 7 million per sample. Trizol reagent was used to extract total RNA from PBMCs, with at least 5.5 micrograms per sample. The percentages of naive CD45RAhigh/CD27high T cells were determined by flow cytometry on a PBMC aliquot from every donor. About this clonotype: The specificity of this receptor is unknown. Qualities for individual bases were not recorded, and no much larger clone is one base off.

Libraries were prepared through 5' RACE. A second PCR of 7 to 11 cycles was performed with a sample-barcoded 5' primer and a J-beta primer mix. A unique molecular identifier was introduced onto each TCR beta cDNA molecule by a template-switch 5' adaptor carrying 12 random nucleotides. Each sample yielded at least 3 million CDR3-containing paired-end reads. All of the RNA was converted into first-strand cDNA using the Mint cDNA synthesis kit, with a TRBC-specific oligonucleotide serving as the primer. All cDNA was treated with uracil-DNA glycosylase and then went through a first 18-cycle PCR with the universal primers M1SS and BC2_uni_R. In the paper's pipeline: For normalization, 1 million high-quality reads, each with a distinct molecular identifier, were randomly selected from each sample. Instead of being binned into consensus sequences, reads with shared molecular identifiers were discarded. MiTCR, run with a Q25 quality threshold and the strictest error-elimination algorithm, handled CDR3 identification, clonotype clustering and error correction. Lower-bound total TCR beta diversity was estimated with a nonparametric unseen species model using Euler transformation. Clones were called with MiXCR by TCRdb after fastp trimmed the public reads at Q25, and only in-frame beta chains were retained. All rows with the same CDR3 protein become a single entry with the most common DNA and genes. The V and J calls were not made by the authors but by TCRdb's processing. The sample table records 1.5 million to 2 million distinct CDR3 sequences; roughly two fifths of these occur just once. The ten top clones hold roughly 23% of the sample.

Input material: blood. The rearrangement combines TRBV20-1 with TRBJ2-3; the junction holds 7 bases that match TRBD2. The sequence derives from a human donor in good health. This receptor carries the CDR3 CSASQAGSTDTQYF. The DNA is TGCAGTGCTAGTCAAGCGGGGTCCACAGATACGCAGTATTTT.